A selection of T cell receptor beta chains follows, all from one sample in a study of blood T cell repertoires in COVID-19. The table came from immunoSEQ multiplex PCR; TCRdb's copy has only in-frame clones and leaves some out. The table has fewer than 200,000 clones, approximately 90% seen once. Sequencing was performed on peripheral blood. Receptor source: a woman between 70 and 85 years old with COVID-19, enrolled during active disease. CDR3s include the opening cysteine and the closing phenylalanine or tryptophan. Each record gives: D gene, J gene, clone size, V gene, CDR3 DNA, CDR3 protein. The D gene is left open where the match is weak. A row's size may be missing; if present it is once, few, many or a size class.

.	TRBJ1-1	.	TRBV5-4	TGTGCCAGCAGCTTGGACTCTTTTACTGAAGCTTTCTTT	CASSLDSFTEAFF
.	TRBJ2-7	.	TRBV6-1	TGTGCCAGCAGTGAGCAGTCAGGGATTCTATACGAGCAGTACTTC	CASSEQSGILYEQYF
TRBD2	TRBJ2-7	.	TRBV5-6	TGTGCCAGCAGCCCCCTCCTAGCGGGTTTCTACGAGCAGTACTTC	CASSPLLAGFYEQYF
TRBD1	TRBJ1-1	few	TRBV18	TGTGCCAGCTCGCGAGACAGGGGTAACACTGAAGCTTTCTTT	CASSRDRGNTEAFF
.	TRBJ1-2	.	TRBV6-5	TGTGCCAGCAGCGACCACCAGGGTAACTATGGCTACACCTTC	CASSDHQGNYGYTF
.	TRBJ2-5	.	TRBV27	TGTGCCAGCGGGGGGACCCAAGAGACCCAGTACTTC	CASGGTQETQYF
.	TRBJ2-5	.	TRBV5-6	TGTGCCAGCAGCTTAGTGGGCCGTCGCGAGACCCAGTACTTC	CASSLVGRRETQYF
TRBD1	TRBJ2-3	.	TRBV11-2	TGTGCCAGCAGCTCCGCCCAGGGACAGAGCACAGATACGCAGTATTTT	CASSSAQGQSTDTQYF
.	TRBJ1-1	few	TRBV3-1/TRBV3-2	TGTGCCAGCAGCCCCGGGTACACTGAAGCTTTCTTT	CASSPGYTEAFF
.	TRBJ1-1	once	TRBV5-1	TGCGCCAGCAGCTTGGCCCCCGCGGGGAGGACTGAAGCTTTCTTT	CASSLAPAGRTEAFF
TRBD1	TRBJ1-4	once	TRBV28	TGTGCCAGCAGTTTACAGGGGGCGCTTAATGAAAAACTGTTTTTT	CASSLQGALNEKLFF
TRBD1	TRBJ1-2	.	TRBV6-5	TGTGCCAGCAGACTACAGGGGTACTATGGCTACACCTTC	CASRLQGYYGYTF
TRBD2	TRBJ2-3	.	TRBV4-1	TGCGCCAGCAGCCAAACCGGGACTAGCGGGGCATTCCGACCCACAGATACGCAGTATTTT	CASSQTGTSGAFRPTDTQYF
.	TRBJ1-5	.	TRBV21-1	TGTGCCAGCAGCAAAGGTTTCCGGGGGTGCGCATCCCGGGATCAGCCCCAGCATTTT	CASSKGFRGCASRDQPQHF
TRBD1	TRBJ1-4	.	TRBV9	TGTGCCAGCAGCGTAACAGGGGCCCACGAAAAACTGTTTTTT	CASSVTGAHEKLFF
.	TRBJ1-3	.	TRBV4-1	TGCGCCAGCAGCCAGAGCGCAGGGGCGCTCTCTGGAAACACCATATATTTT	CASSQSAGALSGNTIYF
.	TRBJ1-3	.	TRBV28	TGTGCCAGCAGGAGACGTTTTTGGCTCACTAGTACTGGAAACACCATATATTTT	CASRRRFWLTSTGNTIYF
TRBD1	TRBJ1-6	.	TRBV5-4	TGTGCCAGCAGCTCTCTGACAGGGGACCATTCACCCCTCCACTTT	CASSSLTGDHSPLHF
TRBD1	TRBJ2-5	.	TRBV7-9	TGTGCCAGCAGCTTTGTGACAGGGTCCGGAGAGACCCAGTACTTC	CASSFVTGSGETQYF
TRBD2	TRBJ2-5	.	TRBV27	TGTGCCAGCAGTCCGCGACTAGCCAGTGGAGAGACCCAGTACTTC	CASSPRLASGETQYF
.	TRBJ1-5	.	TRBV2	TGTGCCAGCAGTGACGTTACAGGCAATCAGCCCCAGCATTTT	CASSDVTGNQPQHF
.	TRBJ1-6	.	TRBV27	TGTGCCAGCAGTTTTAATTGGGAGTATAATTCACCCCTCCACTTT	CASSFNWEYNSPLHF